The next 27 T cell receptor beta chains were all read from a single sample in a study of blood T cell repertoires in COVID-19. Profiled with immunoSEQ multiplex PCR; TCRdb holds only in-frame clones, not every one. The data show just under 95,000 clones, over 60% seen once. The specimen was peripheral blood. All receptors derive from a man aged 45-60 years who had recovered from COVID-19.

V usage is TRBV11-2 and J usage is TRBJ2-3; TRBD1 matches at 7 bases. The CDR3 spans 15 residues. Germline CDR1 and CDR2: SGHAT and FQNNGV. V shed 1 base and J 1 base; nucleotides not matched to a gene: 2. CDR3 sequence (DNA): TGTGCCAGCAGCTTAGGGGACAGAGGCACAGATACGCAGTATTTT. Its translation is CASSLGDRGTDTQYF. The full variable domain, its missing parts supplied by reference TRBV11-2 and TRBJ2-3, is EAGVAQSPRYKIIEKRQSVAFWCNPISGHATLYWYQQILGQGPKLLIQFQNNGVVDDSQLPKDRFSAERLKGVDSTLKIQPAKLEDSAVYLCASSLGDRGTDTQYFGPGTRLTVL.

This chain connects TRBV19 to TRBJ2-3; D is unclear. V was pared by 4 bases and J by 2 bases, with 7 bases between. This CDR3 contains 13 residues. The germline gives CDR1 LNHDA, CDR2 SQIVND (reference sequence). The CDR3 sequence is CASSNPPTDTQYF. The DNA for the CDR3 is TGTGCCAGTAGTAATCCTCCCACAGATACGCAGTATTTT.

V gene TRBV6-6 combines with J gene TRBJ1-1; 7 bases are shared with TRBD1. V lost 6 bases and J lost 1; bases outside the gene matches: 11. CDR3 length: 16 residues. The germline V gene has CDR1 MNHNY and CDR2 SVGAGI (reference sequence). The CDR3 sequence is CASSLGQAKTNTEAFF. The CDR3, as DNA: TGTGCCAGCAGCCTAGGACAGGCAAAAACGAACACTGAAGCTTTCTTT.

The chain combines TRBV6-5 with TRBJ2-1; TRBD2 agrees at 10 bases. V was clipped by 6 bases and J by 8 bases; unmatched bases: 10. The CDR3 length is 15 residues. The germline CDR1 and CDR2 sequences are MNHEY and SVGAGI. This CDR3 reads CASSVLAGEMHEQFF. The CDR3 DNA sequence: TGTGCCAGCAGCGTCCTAGCGGGAGAAATGCATGAGCAGTTCTTC.

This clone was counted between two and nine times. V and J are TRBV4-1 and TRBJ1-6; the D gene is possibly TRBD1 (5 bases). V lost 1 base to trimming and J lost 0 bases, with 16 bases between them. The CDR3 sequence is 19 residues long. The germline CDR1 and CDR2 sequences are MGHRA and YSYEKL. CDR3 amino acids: CASSQVEGRGLSYNSPLHF. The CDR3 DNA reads TGCGCCAGCAGCCAAGTGGAGGGGAGAGGGCTCTCCTATAATTCACCCCTCCACTTT.

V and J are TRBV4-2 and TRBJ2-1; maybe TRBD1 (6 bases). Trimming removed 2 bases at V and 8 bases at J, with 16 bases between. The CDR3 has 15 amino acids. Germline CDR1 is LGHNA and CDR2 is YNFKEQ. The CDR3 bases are TGTGCCAGCAGCCAATTGGGACACCGAGGCGATGAGCAGTTCTTC. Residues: CASSQLGHRGDEQFF.

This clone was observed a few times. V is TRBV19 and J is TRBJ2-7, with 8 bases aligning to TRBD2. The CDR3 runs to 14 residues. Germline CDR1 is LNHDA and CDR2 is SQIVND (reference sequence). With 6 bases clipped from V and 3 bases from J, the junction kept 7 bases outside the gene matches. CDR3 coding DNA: TGTGCCAGTAGGAGCGGGAGTCTCGACTACGAGCAGTACTTC. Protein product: CASRSGSLDYEQYF.

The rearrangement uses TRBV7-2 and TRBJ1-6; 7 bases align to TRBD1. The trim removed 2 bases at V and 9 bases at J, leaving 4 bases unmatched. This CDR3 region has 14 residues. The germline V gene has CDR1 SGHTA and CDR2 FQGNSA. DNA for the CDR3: TGTGCCAGCAGCTTACAGGGGGTAGGTTCACCCCTCCACTTT. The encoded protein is CASSLQGVGSPLHF.

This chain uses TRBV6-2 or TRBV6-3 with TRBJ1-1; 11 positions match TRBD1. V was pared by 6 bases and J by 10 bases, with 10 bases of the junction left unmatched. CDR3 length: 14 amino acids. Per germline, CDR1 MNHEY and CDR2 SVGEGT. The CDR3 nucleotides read TGTGCCAGCAGCCTCACCCTGGGACAGGGGGTAGCTTTCTTT. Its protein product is CASSLTLGQGVAFF.

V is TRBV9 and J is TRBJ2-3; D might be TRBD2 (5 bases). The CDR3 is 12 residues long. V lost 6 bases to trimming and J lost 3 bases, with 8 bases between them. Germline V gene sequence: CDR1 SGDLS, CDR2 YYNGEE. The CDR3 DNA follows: TGTGCCAGCACAGGACTGACAGATACGCAGTATTTT. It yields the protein CASTGLTDTQYF.

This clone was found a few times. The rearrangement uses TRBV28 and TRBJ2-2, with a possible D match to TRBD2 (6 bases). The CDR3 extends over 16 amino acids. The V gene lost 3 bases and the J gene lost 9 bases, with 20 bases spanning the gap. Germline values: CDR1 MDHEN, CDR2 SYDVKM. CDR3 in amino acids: CASSFTGTPGHRELFF. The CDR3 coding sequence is TGTGCCAGCAGTTTTACCGGGACTCCCGGTCACAGGGAGCTGTTTTTT.

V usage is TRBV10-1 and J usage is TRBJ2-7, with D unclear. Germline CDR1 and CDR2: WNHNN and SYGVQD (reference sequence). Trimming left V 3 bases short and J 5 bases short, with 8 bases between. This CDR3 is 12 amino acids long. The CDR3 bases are TGCGCCAGCAGTGATCATCCGGACGAGCAGTACTTC. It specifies CASSDHPDEQYF.

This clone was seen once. CDR3 DNA: TGTGCCAGCGGAGCGGGGTCTAGCACAGATACGCAGTATTTT. This encodes CASGAGSSTDTQYF. J is TRBJ2-3 and V is TRBV6-5; 7 positions agree with TRBD2. The CDR3 is made up of 14 amino acids. V was clipped by 8 bases and J by 0 bases; unmatched bases: 5. Germline V gene sequence: CDR1 MNHEY, CDR2 SVGAGI.

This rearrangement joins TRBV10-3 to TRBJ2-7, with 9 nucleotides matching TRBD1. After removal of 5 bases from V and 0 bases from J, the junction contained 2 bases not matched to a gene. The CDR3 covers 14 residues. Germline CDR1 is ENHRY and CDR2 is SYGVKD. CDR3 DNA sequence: TGTGCCATCAGTCGGACAGGGGACTCCTACGAGCAGTACTTC. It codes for CAISRTGDSYEQYF.

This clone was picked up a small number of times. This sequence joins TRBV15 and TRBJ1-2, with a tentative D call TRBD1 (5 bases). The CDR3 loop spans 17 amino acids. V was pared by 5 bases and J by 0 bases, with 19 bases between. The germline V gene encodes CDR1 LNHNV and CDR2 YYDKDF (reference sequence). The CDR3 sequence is CATSAAGRGISNYGYTF. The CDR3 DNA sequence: TGTGCCACCAGCGCCGCGGGACGGGGAATATCTAACTATGGCTACACCTTC.

Here the CDR3 DNA reads TGTGCCAGCACCGGGACTAGCGGGGGGAAAGTTGCCGAGCAGTACTTC. Protein: CASTGTSGGKVAEQYF. This chain links TRBV27 with TRBJ2-7, with TRBD2 identical over 15 bases. J lost 6 bases, V lost 7 bases, and 10 bases had no gene match. This CDR3 is built from 16 residues. The germline gives CDR1 MNHEY, CDR2 SMNVEV (reference sequence).

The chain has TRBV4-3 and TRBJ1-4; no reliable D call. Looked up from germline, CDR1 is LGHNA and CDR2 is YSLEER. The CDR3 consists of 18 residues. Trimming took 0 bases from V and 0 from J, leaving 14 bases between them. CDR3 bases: TGCGCCAGCAGCCAAGATTTGGGAGGGATTGCAACTAATGAAAAACTGTTTTTT. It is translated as CASSQDLGGIATNEKLFF.

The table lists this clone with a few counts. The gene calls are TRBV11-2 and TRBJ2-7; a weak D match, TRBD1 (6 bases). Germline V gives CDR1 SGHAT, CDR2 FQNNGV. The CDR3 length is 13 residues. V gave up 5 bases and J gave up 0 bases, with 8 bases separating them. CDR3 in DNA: TGTGCCAGCAGCCTACAGGGCTCCTACGAGCAGTACTTC. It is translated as CASSLQGSYEQYF.

The CDR3: CATGETGINTQYF. The DNA of the CDR3 is TGTGCCACCGGGGAAACAGGGATAAATACGCAGTATTTT. The chain employs TRBV24-1 and TRBJ2-3; weak D call: TRBD1 (6 bases). The CDR3 sequence is 13 residues long. Germline V lookup: CDR1 KGHDR, CDR2 SFDVKD. With 9 bases removed from V and 7 bases from J, the gap between germline ends came to 16 bases.

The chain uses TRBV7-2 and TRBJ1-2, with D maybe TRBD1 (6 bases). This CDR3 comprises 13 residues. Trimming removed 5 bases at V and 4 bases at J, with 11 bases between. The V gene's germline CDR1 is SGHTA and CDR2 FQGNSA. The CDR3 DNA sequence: TGTGCCAGCAGCCGAAAGGACAGCTATGGCTACACCTTC. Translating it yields CASSRKDSYGYTF.

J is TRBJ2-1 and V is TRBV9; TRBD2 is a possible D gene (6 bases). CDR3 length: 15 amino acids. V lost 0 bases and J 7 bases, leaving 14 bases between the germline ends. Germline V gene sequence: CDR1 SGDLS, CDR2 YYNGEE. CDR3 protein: CASSVEFSGLNEQFF. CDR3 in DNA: TGTGCCAGCAGCGTAGAGTTTAGCGGTTTGAATGAGCAGTTCTTC.

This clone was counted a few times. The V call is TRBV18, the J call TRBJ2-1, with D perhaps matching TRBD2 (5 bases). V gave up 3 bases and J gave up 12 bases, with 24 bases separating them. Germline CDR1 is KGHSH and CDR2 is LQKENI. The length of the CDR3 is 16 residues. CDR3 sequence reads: CASSPSLGDWRLGQFF. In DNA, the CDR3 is TGTGCCAGCTCACCGTCACTGGGAGACTGGAGATTGGGGCAGTTCTTC.

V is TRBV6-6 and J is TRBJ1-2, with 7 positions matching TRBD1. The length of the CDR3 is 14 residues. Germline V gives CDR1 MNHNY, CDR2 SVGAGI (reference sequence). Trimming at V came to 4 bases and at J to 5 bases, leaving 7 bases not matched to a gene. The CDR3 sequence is CASSSTGTEYGYTF. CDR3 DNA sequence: TGTGCCAGCAGTTCAACCGGGACAGAATATGGCTACACCTTC.

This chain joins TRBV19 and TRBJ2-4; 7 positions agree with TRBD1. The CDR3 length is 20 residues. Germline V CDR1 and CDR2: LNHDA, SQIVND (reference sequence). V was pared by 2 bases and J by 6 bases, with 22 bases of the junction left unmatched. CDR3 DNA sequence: TGTGCCAGTAGTATAACACACCGGGAAACATTAGACAGGGAAGGAAACATTCAGTACTTC. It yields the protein CASSITHRETLDREGNIQYF.

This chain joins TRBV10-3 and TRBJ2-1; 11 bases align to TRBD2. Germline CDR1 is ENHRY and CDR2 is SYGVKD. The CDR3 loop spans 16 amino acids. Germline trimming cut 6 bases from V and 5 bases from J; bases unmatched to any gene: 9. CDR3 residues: CAIRDVAGGRNNEQFF. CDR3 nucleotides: TGTGCCATCAGGGATGTAGCGGGAGGGCGAAACAATGAGCAGTTCTTC.

CDR3 DNA sequence: TGTGCCAGCACTTGGGCGACCGGGGAGCTGTTTTTT. This gives the protein CASTWATGELFF. J is TRBJ2-2 and V is TRBV12-3 or TRBV12-4; D not certain. V was trimmed by 7 bases and J by 5 bases, leaving 8 bases between them. CDR3 size: 12 residues.

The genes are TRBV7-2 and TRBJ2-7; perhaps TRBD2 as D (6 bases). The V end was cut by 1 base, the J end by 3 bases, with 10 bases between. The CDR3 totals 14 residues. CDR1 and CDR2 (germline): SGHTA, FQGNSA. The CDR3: CASSLVTEGYEQYF. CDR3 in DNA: TGTGCCAGCAGCTTAGTTACGGAGGGCTACGAGCAGTACTTC. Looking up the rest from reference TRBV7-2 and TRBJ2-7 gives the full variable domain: GAGVSQSPSNKVTEKGKDVELRCDPISGHTALYWYRQSLGQGLEFLIYFQGNSAPDKSGLPSDRFSAERTGGSVSTLTIQRTQQEDSAVYLCASSLVTEGYEQYFGPGTRLTVT.